Below, one TCR beta chain is given with its context. This clonotype was picked up a small number of times. Which antigen it targets is not known. No base quality values were provided; no much bigger clone lies one nucleotide off. Systemically healthy Caucasian individuals from Russia, over 30 in total and aged about 6 to 100 years, were included as donors. Roughly 10 milliliters of peripheral blood were drawn from each donor into EDTA-treated Vacutainer tubes. Ficoll-Paque density-gradient centrifugation was used to isolate PBMCs, with at least 6.5 million per sample. Total RNA was extracted from PBMCs with Trizol reagent, with at least 6 micrograms obtained per sample. For every donor, an aliquot of PBMCs went through flow cytometry to measure the percentages of naive CD45RAhigh/CD27high T cells. The CDR3 runs 14 amino acids, cysteine and phenylalanine included. Of all the DNA, just the CDR3 is kept, 42 bases in frame from base 1. V loses 3 bases, J loses 2 bases, and the germline ends lie 11 bases apart. The germline V gene encodes CDR1 LGHNA and CDR2 YSLEER.

The library was obtained by 5' RACE. Sequencing instrument: Illumina HiSeq 2500. A second PCR of roughly 7 to 12 cycles was performed with a sample-barcoded 5' primer and a J-beta primer mix. A unique molecular identifier was introduced onto each TCR beta cDNA molecule by a template-switch 5' adaptor carrying 12 random nucleotides. Each sample yielded at least 2.5 million CDR3-containing paired-end reads. First-strand cDNA synthesis was performed from all RNA using the Mint cDNA synthesis kit, with priming by a TRBC-specific oligonucleotide. After uracil-DNA glycosylase treatment, a first 18-cycle PCR used universal primers M1SS and BC2_uni_R on all cDNA. The published analysis was carried out like this. Each sample was normalized by randomly selecting 1 million high-quality reads, each carrying a distinct molecular identifier. Instead of being binned into consensus sequences, reads with shared molecular identifiers were discarded. CDR3 identification, clonotype clustering and error correction used MiTCR with a Q25 quality threshold and the strictest error-elimination algorithm. Lower-bound total TCR beta diversity was estimated with a nonparametric unseen species model using Euler transformation. TCRdb reprocessing: public reads trimmed at Q25 with fastp, clones called with MiXCR, in-frame beta chains kept. Each entry merges the rows of one CDR3 protein and shows their most common DNA and genes. The V and J calls, along with clone size, are taken from TCRdb and not from the paper's own processing. For this sample there are 600,000 or so distinct CDR3 sequences; around 48% appear just once. The ten largest clonotypes hold 20% to 25% of the sample.

This record belongs to a study of blood T cells in healthy people across ages (dated by TCRdb to the mid-2010s). General notes on the study: In model experiments, template switching captured about one uniquely barcoded TCR beta cDNA molecule for every two T cells. To track age-related changes in TCR beta repertoire diversity, the study relied on deep sequencing normalized with unique cDNA molecular identifiers. Donors were grouped into four age groups: young (average roughly 17 years), middle-aged (39), aged (roughly 62) and long-lived (about 90). To avoid experimental bias, donors of different ages were distributed randomly across sequencing lanes. Two additional independent replicas of 1 million unique cDNA reads from the same blood draw were analyzed for two donors (one aged 18 to 29 and one aged 80 or older). On the study overall, not on this receptor specifically: There was a strong correlation between observed TCR beta diversity and the percentage of naive T cells measured by flow cytometry. Bulk unsorted PBMC profiling prevented conclusive comparison of naive and antigen-experienced compartments. Donor CMV infection status was unknown, potentially confounding age-related changes in expanded clonotypes. The long-lived group showed more naive CD4+ T cells, fewer expanded clones and increased TCR diversity than the aged group, suggesting age selection. Total diversity estimates from one million sequenced T cells were considered lower bounds and underestimates. As age increased, observed TCR beta diversity per million T cells dropped in a roughly linear way, and a significant reduction was already evident by age 40.

Rearrangement joined TRBV4-3 to TRBJ2-7, with no confident D gene call. The TCR originated in a man older than 75 in good health. What was sequenced was blood. Read as DNA, the sequence is TGCGCCAGCAGCCATCACGGTCCCACCTACGAGCAGTACTTC. This translates into CASSHHGPTYEQYF.